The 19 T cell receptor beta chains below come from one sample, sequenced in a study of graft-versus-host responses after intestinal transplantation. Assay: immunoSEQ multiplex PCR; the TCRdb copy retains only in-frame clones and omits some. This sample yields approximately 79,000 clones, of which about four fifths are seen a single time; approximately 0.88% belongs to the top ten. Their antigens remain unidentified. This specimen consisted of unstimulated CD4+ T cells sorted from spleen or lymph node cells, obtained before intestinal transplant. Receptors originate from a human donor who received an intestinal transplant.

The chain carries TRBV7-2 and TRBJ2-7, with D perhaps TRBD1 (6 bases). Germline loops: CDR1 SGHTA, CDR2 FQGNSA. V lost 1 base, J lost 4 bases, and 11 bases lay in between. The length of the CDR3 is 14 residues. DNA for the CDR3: TGTGCCAGCAGCTTAGTTACAGGGCCATACGAGCAGTACTTC. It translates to CASSLVTGPYEQYF.

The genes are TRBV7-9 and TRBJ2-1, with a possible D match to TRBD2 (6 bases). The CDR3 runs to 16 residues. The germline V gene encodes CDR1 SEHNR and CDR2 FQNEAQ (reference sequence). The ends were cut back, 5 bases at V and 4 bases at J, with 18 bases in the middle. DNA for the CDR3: TGTGCCAGCAGCCCCATAGGCGGGGTCGGGTACAATGAGCAGTTCTTC. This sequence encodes CASSPIGGVGYNEQFF.

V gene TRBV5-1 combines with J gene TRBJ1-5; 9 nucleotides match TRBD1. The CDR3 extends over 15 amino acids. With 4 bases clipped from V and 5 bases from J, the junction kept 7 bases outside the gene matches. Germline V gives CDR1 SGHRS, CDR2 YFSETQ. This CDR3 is CASSLDRGSDQPQHF. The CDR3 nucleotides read TGCGCCAGCAGCCTGGACAGGGGATCGGATCAGCCCCAGCATTTT.

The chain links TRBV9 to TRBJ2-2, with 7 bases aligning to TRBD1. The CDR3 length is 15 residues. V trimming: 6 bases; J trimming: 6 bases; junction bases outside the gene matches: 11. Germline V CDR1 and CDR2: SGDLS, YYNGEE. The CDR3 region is CASKGAGSVAGELFF. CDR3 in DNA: TGTGCCAGCAAGGGGGCAGGGTCGGTCGCCGGGGAGCTGTTTTTT.

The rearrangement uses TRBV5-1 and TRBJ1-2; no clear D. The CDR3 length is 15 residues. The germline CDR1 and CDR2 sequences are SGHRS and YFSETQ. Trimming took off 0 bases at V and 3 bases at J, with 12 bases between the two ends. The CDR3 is CASSLGPPEDYGYTF. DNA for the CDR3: TGCGCCAGCAGCTTGGGGCCCCCCGAAGACTATGGCTACACCTTC.

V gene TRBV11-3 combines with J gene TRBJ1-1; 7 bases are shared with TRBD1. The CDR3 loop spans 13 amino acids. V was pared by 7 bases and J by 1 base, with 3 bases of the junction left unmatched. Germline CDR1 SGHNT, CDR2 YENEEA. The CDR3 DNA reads TGTGCCAGCAAGGGACAGCAGAACACTGAAGCTTTCTTT. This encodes CASKGQQNTEAFF.

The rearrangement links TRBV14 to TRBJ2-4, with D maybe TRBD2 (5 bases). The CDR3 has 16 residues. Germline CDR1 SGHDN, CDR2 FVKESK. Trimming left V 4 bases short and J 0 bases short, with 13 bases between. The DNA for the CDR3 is TGTGCCAGCAGCCGGCGGGCTCCGGGAGCCAAAAACATTCAGTACTTC. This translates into CASSRRAPGAKNIQYF.

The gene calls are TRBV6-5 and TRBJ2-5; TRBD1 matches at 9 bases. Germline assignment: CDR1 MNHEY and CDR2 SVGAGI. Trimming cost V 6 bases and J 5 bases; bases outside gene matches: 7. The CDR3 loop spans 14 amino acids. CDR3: CASSPDRGGETQYF. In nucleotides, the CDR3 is TGTGCCAGCAGCCCGGACAGGGGAGGGGAGACCCAGTACTTC.

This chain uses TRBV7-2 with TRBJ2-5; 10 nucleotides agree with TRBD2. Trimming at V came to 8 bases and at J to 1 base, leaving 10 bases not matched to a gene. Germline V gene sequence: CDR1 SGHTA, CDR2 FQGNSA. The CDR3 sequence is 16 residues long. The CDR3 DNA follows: TGTGCCAGCGGAACGCTAGCGGGGGCGATCCAAGAGACCCAGTACTTC. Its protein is CASGTLAGAIQETQYF.

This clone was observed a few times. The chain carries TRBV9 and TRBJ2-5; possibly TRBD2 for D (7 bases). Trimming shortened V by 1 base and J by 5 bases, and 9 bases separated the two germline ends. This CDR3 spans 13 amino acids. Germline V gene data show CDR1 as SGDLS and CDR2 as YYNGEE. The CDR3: CASSVRGGETQYF. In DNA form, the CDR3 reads TGTGCCAGCAGCGTAAGGGGGGGGGAGACCCAGTACTTC.

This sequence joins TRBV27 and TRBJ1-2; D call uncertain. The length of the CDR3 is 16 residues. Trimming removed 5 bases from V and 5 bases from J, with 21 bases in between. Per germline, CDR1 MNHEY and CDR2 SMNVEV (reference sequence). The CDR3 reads CASSPNPLGGLYGYTF. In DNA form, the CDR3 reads TGTGCCAGCAGTCCAAACCCTCTTGGAGGTCTATATGGCTACACCTTC.

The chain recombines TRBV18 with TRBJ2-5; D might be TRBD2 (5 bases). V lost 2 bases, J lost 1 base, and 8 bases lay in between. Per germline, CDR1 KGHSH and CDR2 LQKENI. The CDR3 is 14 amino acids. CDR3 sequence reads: CASSPGLAQETQYF. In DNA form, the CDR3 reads TGTGCCAGCTCACCAGGGCTAGCCCAAGAGACCCAGTACTTC.

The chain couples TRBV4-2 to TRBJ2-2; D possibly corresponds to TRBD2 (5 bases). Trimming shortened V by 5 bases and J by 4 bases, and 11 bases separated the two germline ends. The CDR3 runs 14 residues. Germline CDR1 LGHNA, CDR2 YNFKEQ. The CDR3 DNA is TGTGCCAGCAGCTGGTCGGGGTCCACCGGGGAGCTGTTTTTT. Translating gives CASSWSGSTGELFF.

The CDR3 spells CASSLEVGRGPEEQYF. DNA of the CDR3: TGTGCCAGCAGCTTGGAGGTGGGCAGGGGTCCGGAAGAGCAGTACTTC. The rearrangement joins TRBV5-4 to TRBJ2-5; D might be TRBD1 (6 bases). The V and J ends lost 0 bases and 11 bases respectively, with 23 bases between them. The CDR3 runs 16 residues. Germline V gives CDR1 SGHNT, CDR2 YYREEE (reference sequence).

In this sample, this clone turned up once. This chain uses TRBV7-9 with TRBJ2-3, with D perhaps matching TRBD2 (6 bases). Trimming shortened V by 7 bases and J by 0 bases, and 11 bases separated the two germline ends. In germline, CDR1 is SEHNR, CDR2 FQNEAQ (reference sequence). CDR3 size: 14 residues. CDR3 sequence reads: CASTLSGSTDTQYF. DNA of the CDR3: TGTGCCAGCACCCTTAGCGGAAGCACAGATACGCAGTATTTT.

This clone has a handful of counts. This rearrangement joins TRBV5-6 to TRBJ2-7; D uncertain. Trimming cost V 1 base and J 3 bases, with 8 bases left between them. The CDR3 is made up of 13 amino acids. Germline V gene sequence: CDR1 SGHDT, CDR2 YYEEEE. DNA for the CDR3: TGTGCCAGCAGCTTGACTGGCGGCTACGAGCAGTACTTC. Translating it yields CASSLTGGYEQYF. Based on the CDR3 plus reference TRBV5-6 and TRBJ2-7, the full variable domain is DAGVTQSPTHLIKTRGQQVTLRCSPKSGHDTVSWYQQALGQGPQFIFQYYEEEERQRGNFPDRFSGHQFPNYSSELNVNALLLGDSALYLCASSLTGGYEQYFGPGTRLTVT.

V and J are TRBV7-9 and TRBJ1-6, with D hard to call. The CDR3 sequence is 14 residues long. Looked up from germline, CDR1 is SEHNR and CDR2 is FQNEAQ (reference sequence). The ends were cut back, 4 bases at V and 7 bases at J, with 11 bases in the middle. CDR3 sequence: CASSSDQRNSPLHF. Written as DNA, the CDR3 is TGTGCCAGCAGCTCCGACCAGAGGAATTCACCCCTCCACTTT.

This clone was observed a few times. CDR3 sequence: CASSESGQEGEQYF. The DNA for the CDR3 is TGCGCCAGCAGTGAGTCGGGACAGGAGGGCGAGCAGTACTTC. This sequence joins TRBV10-1 and TRBJ2-7; 8 bases match TRBD1. The V gene's germline CDR1 is WNHNN and CDR2 SYGVQD (reference sequence). Trimming removed 0 bases from V and 6 bases from J; junction bases left unmatched: 4. The CDR3 extends over 14 amino acids.

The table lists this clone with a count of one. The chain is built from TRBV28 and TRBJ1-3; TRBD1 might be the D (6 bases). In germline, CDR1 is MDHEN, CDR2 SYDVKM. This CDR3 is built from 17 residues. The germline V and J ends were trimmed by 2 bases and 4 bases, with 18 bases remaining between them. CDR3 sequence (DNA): TGTGCCAGCAGTTTACACACAGGGTCTTCAAGAGGAAACACCATATATTTT. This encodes CASSLHTGSSRGNTIYF.